This TCR beta chain was sequenced for a study of radiation and T cells in renal cell carcinoma. Study-level results: Top tumor clonotypes rose in blood 2 weeks post-radiation, then contracted.

The V segment lost 2 bases and the J segment 0 bases; nucleotides outside the gene matches: 12. The germline CDR1 and CDR2 sequences are SGHTA and FQGTGA. This CDR3 is 19 amino acids long. Turning to this clone: The antigen is unknown.

This table comes from immunoSEQ multiplex PCR, and its TCRdb copy is limited to in-frame clones, with some not included. The sample gives 140,000 to 150,000 clones, less than 90% of which show up once; less than 20% is in the top ten. Time point noted: blood 4 weeks post-SBRT, at nephrectomy. The treatment was: 15 Gy SBRT to primary tumor, nephrectomy 4 weeks later. Nephrectomy followed 15 Gy stereotactic body radiation by 4 weeks. This renal cell carcinoma was of the clear cell type. The chain carries TRBV7-3 and TRBJ2-1; 8 nucleotides line up with TRBD2. Here the sequenced sample was blood, taken from a patient whose treatment included radiotherapy and nephrectomy. The source is a woman in her fifties or sixties with renal cell carcinoma. This CDR3 reads CASSLDLAGTPSSYNEQFF. The CDR3 DNA reads as TGTGCCAGCAGCTTAGACCTAGCGGGTACCCCGAGCTCCTACAATGAGCAGTTCTTC.